The next 2 T cell receptor beta chains were all read from a single sample in a study of identifying expanded T cells in peripheral blood. Clones were sequenced by immunoSEQ multiplex PCR, and TCRdb holds only the in-frame ones, with some missing. The table records about 120,000 clones, 75% to 90% of them present only once. The sequencing sample was made of blood. The receptors were sampled from a person between 18 and 75 years old in good health.

DNA for the CDR3: TGTGCCAGCTCACCCCAGGCGAACACTGAAGCTTTCTTT. Translating it yields CASSPQANTEAFF. This chain connects TRBV18 to TRBJ1-1; D is uncertain. CDR3 size: 13 residues. Per germline, CDR1 KGHSH and CDR2 LQKENI. Trimming left V 3 bases short and J 1 base short, with 6 bases between.

CDR3 coding DNA: TGTGCCAGCAGCCTGGCGGGGGTTGGCGAGCAGTTCTTC. Translation: CASSLAGVGEQFF. The J gene is TRBJ2-1, the V gene TRBV7-9; 7 bases fit TRBD2. Trimming cost V 5 bases and J 10 bases; bases outside gene matches: 8. Germline values: CDR1 SEHNR, CDR2 FQNEAQ (reference sequence). CDR3 length: 13 amino acids.